This T cell receptor (beta chain) appears in the sequencing data of a study of regulatory T cells in long-lasting Graves disease (dated by TCRdb to about 2021). Regarding the complete study: Antithyroid drugs had been taken for less than 3 months by newly diagnosed Graves' disease patients. Persistent Graves' disease patients were compared with newly diagnosed Graves' disease patients by peripheral blood TCR sequencing and RNA sequencing. The study was conducted in China and was registered as a clinical trial. A total of roughly 35 samples were covered by TCR sequencing, comprising around 13 persistent and around 20 newly diagnosed Graves' disease patients. General study outcomes and caveats: Patients with persistent disease shared more public clonotypes (under 3,000) than newly diagnosed patients did (966). TRBV28, TRBJ1-2 and TRBJ2-5 were preferentially used in persistent disease, while TRBV20-1 and TRBJ2-1 were favored in newly diagnosed disease. The study examined only peripheral blood because the primary lesion, thyroid tissue, could not be accessed. Compared with newly diagnosed patients, persistent Graves' disease patients had lower TCR Shannon entropy and fewer highly expanded clones, which suggests clonal expansion. Sequencing and analysis were restricted to the TCR beta chain. The authors noted that the small sample size was a limitation that may lower accuracy.

The junction shows trimming of 2 bases on V and 4 bases on J, plus 15 bases between the germline ends. Including the terminal cysteine and phenylalanine, the CDR3 comprises 17 residues. CDR3 DNA only is kept here, 51 bases in frame from base 1. CDR1 and CDR2, looked up from the germline V gene, are MNHNS and SASEGT. The sample's time point, from its label and the paper: newly diagnosed GD, antithyroid drugs for less than 3 months. For both TCR sequencing and RNA sequencing, RNA was extracted from PBMCs using TRIzol. The diagnosis of Graves' disease followed American Thyroid Association guidelines. Recruitment of patients was carried out at an endocrinology department in Xi'an, China. Each patient gave 9 to 10 milliliters of peripheral blood, collected in an EDTA anticoagulant tube. Ficoll Paque Plus density gradient separation was used to isolate PBMCs, and no additional T cell sorting was done. An Agilent 2100 Bioanalyzer and agarose gel were used to check RNA quality, and a NanoDrop 2000 was used to measure RNA concentration.

Library preparation employed multiplex PCR. For sequencing, an Illumina HiSeq 4000 was employed. iRepertoire HTBI primers and Arm-PCR amplification of CDR3 regions were used to construct TCR beta libraries. PCR products were gel purified before sequencing. Processing in the source paper ran as follows. Across samples, 62 TRBV and over 11 TRBJ segments were identified and used for gene usage analysis of CDR3 amino acid clonotypes. COPE and FqMerger were used to merge filtered high-quality paired reads into contigs. BLAST was used to align contigs to IMGT TRBV, TRBD and TRBJ reference genes, and CDR3 was defined according to IMGT. Any clonotype with a frequency above 0.1% was counted as a highly expanded clone. Shannon entropy served as the measure of repertoire diversity, while the Gini coefficient captured V-J evenness. A clonotype was considered public if more than one individual shared it. In TCRdb, the public reads were trimmed at Q25 with fastp and aligned with MiXCR, with productive beta chains retained. Identical CDR3 protein sequences are pooled into one entry, listed with their most common genes and DNA. The V and J calls reflect TCRdb's pipeline rather than the authors' work. The sample table lists about 400,000 distinct CDR3 sequences, 16% of them with a count of one. The ten largest clones capture roughly 21% of the sample.

This clonotype has just a few counts. Its antigen target is currently unknown. Base qualities are not at hand, and no much larger clone is one base apart. These records were also assigned to another study, of T cells in Graves' hyperthyroidism and ophthalmopathy. As the second publication notes: Stable Graves' hyperthyroidism was defined as no progression to ophthalmopathy during 18 months of follow-up. Hyperthyroidism patients were newly diagnosed, with disease duration under 2 months, and aged 18 to 65 years. Exclusion was applied to patients with uncontrolled infections, other autoimmune diseases, pregnancy or lactation. Diagnoses relied on clinical symptoms, serum thyroxine and TRAb, thyroid ultrasound and orbital computed tomography. The TCR CDR3 was subjected to a first round of RT-PCR using the HTBI primer set and the Qiagen OneStep RT-PCR kit. Most expanded thyroid clonotypes (frequency above 0.001) were also detected in blood, suggesting blood repertoires may reflect thyroid immune responses. A model built on a 13 V-J signature distinguished ophthalmopathy from stable hyperthyroidism, reaching around 88% sensitivity and about 81% specificity in cross-validation and 80%/75% in testing. In validation, the model predicted progression to ophthalmopathy with around 71% sensitivity and 72% to 75% specificity, a median of around six months before onset. TCR V-J signatures able to tell the groups apart were searched for in a discovery cohort of 90 to 100 patients, of whom more than 40 had Graves' ophthalmopathy and around 58 had stable Graves' hyperthyroidism. Prospective prediction of ophthalmopathy was tested in an independent validation cohort consisting of 18 to 20 hyperthyroidism patients and approximately 16 patients who later progressed to ophthalmopathy. For training and testing, the 100 patients in the discovery cohort were randomly divided in a 7:3 ratio. The study also compared thyroid tissue and blood T-cell repertoires from 5 to 7 Graves' hyperthyroidism patients. After blood sampling, hyperthyroidism patients were treated with methimazole at a starting dose of 30 mg daily, and ophthalmopathy patients were treated with high-dose intravenous methylprednisolone. A second multiplex PCR round built the libraries, followed by size selection and purification. Paired-end sequencing of the libraries was performed with 100 bp reads on an Illumina HiSeq2000. SOAPnuke was used to process the raw data, removing reads that contained adapters or uncalled bases, had a mean Phred below 15, or lacked an exact match to the constant primer or identifier. COPE v1.2.5 was used to merge high-quality paired reads, and clonotypes were defined as unique nucleotide sequences. MiTCR v1.1 was used to align clonotypes to the IMGT TRBV, TRBD and TRBJ reference segments. Analysis was restricted to V-J combinations with a frequency above 0.0001, which covered 99.2% of repertoires. The TCS score was defined as F50 (clonal expansion) divided by E x V (chaos), with BLOSUM62-based TCRdist calculated between CDR3 peptides within each V-J. Welch's t-statistics and random forest reduced roughly 530 V-J features to around 14, which were used in a naive Bayes classifier (R e1071). Sample size was not statistically predetermined, and investigators were not blinded to group allocation. The paper reports TCR Vbeta CDR3 sequencing of fewer than 150 peripheral blood samples: approximately 41 ophthalmopathy, under 85 hyperthyroidism and approximately 17 progressor patients.

In this chain, TRBV6-1 is recombined with TRBJ2-6, with the D call perhaps TRBD1 or TRBD2, as 5 bases match in each case. The sequence was collected from a woman younger than 30 with Graves disease. Donor details come from another sample of the same person, matched by shared clones. The sample in question was peripheral blood mononuclear cells (PBMCs), obtained at new diagnosis, from a patient treated with antithyroid drugs. The CDR3 protein is CASSEPFRGAGANVLTF. The sequenced DNA: TGTGCCAGCAGTGAACCATTCCGAGGGGCCGGGGCCAACGTCCTGACTTTC.